These T cell receptor beta chains were read from a single sample in a study of cytomegalovirus exposure and HLA in healthy donors. Sequencing was performed with immunoSEQ multiplex PCR; in TCRdb, only in-frame clones are kept and a portion is missing. This sample contains about 130,000 clones. The sequenced material came from PBMCs. Receptors were obtained from a man younger than 45 in good health and CMV-seronegative. Each CDR3 is given with its conserved first and last residue. The order of the fields is CDR3 protein, V gene.

CDR3aa: CSVGLLDTQYF; v_gene: TRBV29-1
CDR3aa: CASSLDKGTSGAEAFF; v_gene: TRBV5-4
CDR3aa: CASSHREQTYEQYF; v_gene: TRBV5-6
CDR3aa: CASSPTQRELDTQYF; v_gene: TRBV27
CDR3aa: CASSSATSGGAFF; v_gene: TRBV28
CDR3aa: CASSITVSALYNEQFF; v_gene: TRBV5-4
CDR3aa: CASSIAGQGLYGYTF; v_gene: TRBV19
CDR3aa: CASSIREGFYNEQFF; v_gene: TRBV11-2
CDR3aa: CAWKLVNTEAFF; v_gene: TRBV30
CDR3aa: CASSLSLEDPPSGYTF; v_gene: TRBV6-5
CDR3aa: CASSLEALGLPQFF; v_gene: TRBV7-9
CDR3aa: CASKGQGAPGELFF; v_gene: TRBV5-1
CDR3aa: CAWGTRTGRDTEAFF; v_gene: TRBV30
CDR3aa: CARSRPGLAGDEQYF; v_gene: TRBV5-3
CDR3aa: CASRFGQGETQYF; v_gene: TRBV6-1
CDR3aa: CASSSPFRLAGGHEQYF; v_gene: TRBV5-6
CDR3aa: CASSAGGAYEQYF; v_gene: TRBV2
CDR3aa: CASSSPGGGNQPQHF; v_gene: TRBV7-2
CDR3aa: CASSFGDTQYF; v_gene: TRBV27
CDR3aa: CASSKDGFDRETQYF; v_gene: TRBV2
CDR3aa: CASSLGAQASSYNEQFF; v_gene: TRBV11-2
CDR3aa: CASSVEGWNNEQFF; v_gene: TRBV9
CDR3aa: CASSVETGDGNYGYTF; v_gene: TRBV9
CDR3aa: CASSFGQGDRSYTF; v_gene: TRBV27
CDR3aa: CASRETSGSQDTQYF; v_gene: TRBV2
CDR3aa: CASSLLPGDTQYF; v_gene: TRBV27
CDR3aa: CASKRDTNYGYTF; v_gene: TRBV19
CDR3aa: CASSQTGGDEQYF; v_gene: TRBV5-6
CDR3aa: CASSQDQGRDSPLHF; v_gene: TRBV4-1
CDR3aa: CASSQSSGTDTQYF; v_gene: TRBV6-4
CDR3aa: CASSQVGGQGGSGANVLTF; v_gene: TRBV4-2
CDR3aa: CATRWEWETQYF; v_gene: TRBV2
CDR3aa: CASSSDRGHEQYF; v_gene: TRBV7-8
CDR3aa: CASSPPLNTEAFF; v_gene: TRBV18
CDR3aa: CAWSMVRSYEQYF; v_gene: TRBV30
CDR3aa: CASSTPGQGQETQYF; v_gene: TRBV6-1
CDR3aa: CASSLRDRPYNEQFF; v_gene: TRBV7-6
CDR3aa: CASSPQRERGQETQYF; v_gene: TRBV18
CDR3aa: CASSTQGTGNTIYF; v_gene: TRBV2
CDR3aa: CASSLGAHEQFF; v_gene: TRBV28
CDR3aa: CASSLLRRDTYNEQFF; v_gene: TRBV28
CDR3aa: CASSVVAEGFYNEQFF; v_gene: TRBV9